This T cell receptor (beta chain) is from a study of blood T cell repertoires in COVID-19. Whole-study context: From the United States, Italy and Spain came samples of acute and convalescent COVID-19. The analysed material was cDNA or gDNA that came from T cells, B-cell-depleted T cells, or PBMCs.

Profiling relied on immunoSEQ multiplex PCR, and the TCRdb table lists in-frame clones only, not all of them. This sample has 70,000 to 85,000 clones, with about 91% found just once. Details on this clone: An end of the junction does not agree with germline; a read error may underlie this.

The CDR3 has 15 amino acids. The germline V gene encodes CDR1 MNHEY and CDR2 SMNVEV (reference sequence). This receptor was taken from a woman aged 55-70 years with active COVID-19. The V call is TRBV27, the J call TRBJ1-5; tentatively, D is TRBD1 (5 bases). Specimen: peripheral blood. CDR3 DNA: TGTGCCAGCAGCCGTTACGTGGAGGGGAATCAGTCCCAGCATTTT. It codes for CASSRYVEGNQSQHF.